A single sample is the source of the 24 T cell receptor beta chains below, sequenced in a study of post-analysis software for immune sequencing data. Their cognate antigens are unknown. Overall study findings and caveats: The study found TRBV5-6, TRBV5-1 and TRBV20-1 among several TRBV segments more frequent in patients than controls.

Unique molecular identifiers were carried by the TCR beta cDNA libraries. MiXCR was run by TCRdb on the PCR reads, yielding one entry per CDR3 protein. This table has about half a million distinct CDR3 sequences, roughly 45% appearing once. Sequencing input: blood. These receptors were obtained from a girl aged 5-17 years with multiple sclerosis.

The rearrangement links TRBV9 to TRBJ2-5; 8 nucleotides align to TRBD1. CDR1 and CDR2 from the germline V gene are SGDLS and YYNGEE. Losses at the gene ends were 3 bases for V and 3 bases for J; bases not matched to a gene: 7. The CDR3 is 15 amino acids. This CDR3 is CASSAVVTGEETQYF. CDR3 bases: TGTGCCAGCAGCGCGGTGGTGACAGGGGAAGAGACCCAGTACTTC.

This chain links TRBV12-3 or TRBV12-4 with TRBJ2-7, with 7 bases that match TRBD2. Trimming at V came to 8 bases and at J to 0 bases, leaving 4 bases not matched to a gene. The CDR3 sequence is 13 residues long. CDR3 loop: CASQRDGSYEQYF. DNA for the CDR3: TGTGCCAGCCAGCGGGATGGCTCCTACGAGCAGTACTTC.

A remark on this clonotype: One junction end disagrees with the germline gene, perhaps due to a read error. The chain's CDR3 is CVSSFYVDSRFRQYF. The CDR3 DNA is TGTGTCAGCAGTTTTTACGTGGACTCACGGTTTAGACAGTATTTT. The V call is TRBV27, the J call TRBJ2-3; TRBD2 might be the D (5 bases). The germline gives CDR1 MNHEY, CDR2 SMNVEV (reference sequence). The CDR3 length is 15 residues.

This sequence joins TRBV7-8 and TRBJ1-2, with D possibly matching TRBD1 (5 bases). This CDR3 contains 15 residues. Germline-derived CDR1 and CDR2 are SGHVS and FQNEAQ. V was trimmed by 5 bases and J by 4 bases, leaving 17 bases between them. CDR3 coding DNA: TGTGCCAGCAGCCCCCGGGACCCTACGAGCTATGGCTACACCTTC. Translated: CASSPRDPTSYGYTF.

This clonotype has a handful of counts. The chain carries TRBV28 and TRBJ2-5; 8 bases line up with TRBD2. Germline V gene data show CDR1 as MDHEN and CDR2 as SYDVKM. The trim removed 4 bases at V and 5 bases at J, leaving 21 bases unmatched. The CDR3 totals 19 residues. The CDR3: CASSSRVSGGSKGRETQYF. The DNA of the CDR3 is TGTGCCAGCAGTTCGCGGGTCAGCGGGGGATCGAAGGGGAGGGAGACCCAGTACTTC.

There are a few counts of this clonotype. This CDR3 reads CASSLQSGTKFF. DNA for the CDR3: TGTGCCAGCAGCCTGCAAAGCGGGACGAAGTTCTTC. The chain has TRBV2 and TRBJ2-1; 7 positions agree with TRBD2. Unmatched junction bases numbered 10, after V lost 6 bases and J lost 14 bases. Germline loops: CDR1 SNHLY, CDR2 FYNNEI. This CDR3 region has 12 residues.

The V call is TRBV5-1, the J call TRBJ2-2, with 7 positions matching TRBD2. Trimming cost V 5 bases and J 4 bases; bases outside gene matches: 8. Germline lookup yields CDR1 SGHRS and CDR2 YFSETQ. The CDR3 is 15 residues long. The CDR3 coding sequence is TGCGCCAGCAGAGTTGACGGGAGGAGCACCGGGGAGCTGTTTTTT. Translating gives CASRVDGRSTGELFF.

The V gene is TRBV4-1, the J gene TRBJ2-1; the match to TRBD2 covers 7 bases. CDR1 and CDR2 (germline): MGHRA, YSYEKL. V lost 1 base, J lost 6 bases, and 3 bases stayed unmatched. The CDR3 sequence is 14 residues long. The CDR3 protein is CASSQVGLVNEQFF. CDR3 coding DNA: TGCGCCAGCAGCCAAGTCGGACTAGTCAATGAGCAGTTCTTC.

The sample holds a few counts of this clonotype. This sequence joins TRBV6-5 and TRBJ2-7; tentatively, D is TRBD1 (5 bases). The ends were cut back, 0 bases at V and 2 bases at J, with 8 bases in the middle. The germline V gene encodes CDR1 MNHEY and CDR2 SVGAGI. The CDR3 runs to 14 residues. The CDR3 DNA follows: TGTGCCAGCAGTTACTCACAGGCTACCTACGAGCAGTACTTC. It codes for CASSYSQATYEQYF.

This rearrangement joins TRBV12-3 or TRBV12-4 to TRBJ2-2; 9 bases match TRBD1. This CDR3 has 17 amino acids. V lost 5 bases and J lost 6; bases outside the gene matches: 13. CDR3 coding DNA: TGTGCCAGCAGTCTAAGAACAGGGGGCTTATACGCCGGGGAGCTGTTTTTT. Amino acid sequence: CASSLRTGGLYAGELFF.

The J gene is TRBJ2-5, the V gene TRBV24-1; D might be TRBD2 (7 bases). The CDR3 has 14 residues. Trimming cost V 7 bases and J 3 bases, with 14 bases left between them. Germline CDR1 and CDR2: KGHDR and SFDVKD. CDR3 nucleotide sequence: TGTGCCACCAGAGGGGGGGTGGGTGAAGAGACCCAGTACTTC. It translates to CATRGGVGEETQYF.

The V and J genes are TRBV29-1 and TRBJ2-1, with a weak D call TRBD2 (6 bases). In germline, CDR1 is SQVTM, CDR2 ANQGSEA. V was pared by 6 bases and J by 6 bases, with 24 bases between. This CDR3 has 16 residues. CDR3 region: CSVSRAGYGSFNEQFF. In DNA form, the CDR3 reads TGCAGCGTCTCCCGGGCGGGGTACGGAAGTTTCAATGAGCAGTTCTTC.

This clonotype was picked up one time. V usage is TRBV29-1 and J usage is TRBJ2-4; 8 nucleotides align to TRBD2. The J call may be in error: the DNA end matches TRBJ2-7 better. The germline V gene has CDR1 SQVTM and CDR2 ANQGSEA. The CDR3 is made up of 16 amino acids. The CDR3 DNA reads TGCAGCGTGGTACCGGGGGGGGGAAAAGACTCCTACGAGCAGTACTTC. The encoded protein is CSVVPGGGKDSYEQYF.

The gene calls are TRBV6-1 and TRBJ2-7; D is perhaps TRBD1 or TRBD2 (10 bases each). The germline V gene has CDR1 MNHNS and CDR2 SASEGT. There are 20 residues in the CDR3. The V end was cut by 5 bases, the J end by 2 bases, with 31 bases between. The CDR3 DNA sequence: TGTGCCAGCAGTAGAACAGACAGGGGGCCGCTAGCGGGAGAGCCCTACGAGCAGTACTTC. This sequence encodes CASSRTDRGPLAGEPYEQYF.

This rearrangement joins TRBV5-5 to TRBJ2-1, with TRBD1 matching over 8 bases. The CDR3 runs 13 residues. Trimming at V came to 5 bases and at J to 10 bases, leaving 8 bases not matched to a gene. Germline CDR1 is SGHKS and CDR2 is YYEKEE (reference sequence). CDR3 coding DNA: TGTGCCAGCAGATCACAGGGGGGCTACGAGCAGTTCTTC. Translated: CASRSQGGYEQFF.

The J gene is TRBJ2-4, the V gene TRBV20-1, with 7 positions matching TRBD1. The J call may be faulty, since TRBJ2-7 better matches the DNA end. The germline V gene encodes CDR1 DFQATT and CDR2 SNEGSKA (reference sequence). The CDR3 consists of 12 residues. CDR3 coding DNA: TGCAGTGGGGACAACAGGGGTTCCGAGCAGTACTTC. Translating gives CSGDNRGSEQYF.

This clonotype was seen more than once but under ten times. The chain joins TRBV29-1 to TRBJ2-7, with D maybe TRBD2 (5 bases). CDR3 size: 13 residues. V lost 7 bases and J lost 3, with 16 bases in between. CDR1 is SQVTM, CDR2 ANQGSEA, per germline. CDR3 bases: TGCAGCGCCATCACGGGGTCGGGCTACGAGCAGTACTTC. Protein product: CSAITGSGYEQYF.

The rearrangement uses TRBV24-1 and TRBJ2-5; possibly TRBD2 for D (7 bases). CDR3 length: 15 amino acids. Trimming pared 0 bases from V and 2 bases from J, leaving 9 bases between. Germline CDR1 KGHDR, CDR2 SFDVKD. CDR3 coding DNA: TGTGCCACCAGTGATTTGAGGGGGGGGCAAGAGACCCAGTACTTC. Its protein product is CATSDLRGGQETQYF.

In the case of this clonotype: A read error may account for a junction end that differs from germline. The gene calls are TRBV9 and TRBJ2-4; TRBD2 might be the D (7 bases). The tail of the sequence fits TRBJ2-7 better, so the J call may be wrong. Per the germline V gene, CDR1 is SGDLS and CDR2 is YYNGEE. This CDR3 has 16 residues. The CDR3 here is CAGSVEGGGGISEQYF. The CDR3 nucleotides are TGTGCCGGCAGCGTAGAGGGGGGAGGGGGAATCAGCGAGCAGTACTTC.

This clonotype was observed many times. The V gene is TRBV5-5, the J gene TRBJ2-7, with TRBD2 identical over 8 bases. Germline CDR1 and CDR2: SGHKS and YYEKEE (reference sequence). V shed 0 bases and J 3 bases; nucleotides not matched to a gene: 2. The CDR3 loop spans 14 amino acids. The CDR3 loop reads CASSLAGGFYEQYF. The CDR3 coding sequence is TGTGCCAGCAGCTTGGCGGGAGGGTTCTACGAGCAGTACTTC.

The chain combines TRBV12-3 or TRBV12-4 with TRBJ2-3, with TRBD1 identical over 8 bases. The CDR3 is 18 residues long. With V trimmed by 1 base and J by 5 bases, 14 bases remained unmatched. The CDR3 spells CASSLELAGTGGEDTQYF. CDR3 DNA sequence: TGTGCCAGCAGTTTAGAACTCGCCGGGACAGGCGGTGAAGATACGCAGTATTTT.

Points on this clonotype: This may stem from a read error, because a much larger clone lies one nucleotide away. J is TRBJ2-1 and V is TRBV5-1, with D unclear. The DNA end is more similar to TRBJ2-7, so the J call may be wrong. Per germline, CDR1 SGHRS and CDR2 YFSETQ. The CDR3 sequence is 15 residues long. The CDR3 loop reads CASSLPSDSYNEQYF. The CDR3 DNA sequence: TGCGCCAGCAGCTTACCTAGTGACTCCTACAATGAGCAGTACTTC.

This sequence joins TRBV28 and TRBJ2-7, with a weak D call TRBD2 (6 bases). The germline gives CDR1 MDHEN, CDR2 SYDVKM. The CDR3 length is 14 residues. The germline V and J ends were trimmed by 9 bases and 0 bases, with 15 bases remaining between them. The CDR3 here is CASRAAGSSYEQYF. Here the CDR3 DNA reads TGTGCCAGTAGGGCGGCGGGGAGCTCCTACGAGCAGTACTTC.

As DNA, the CDR3 is TGTGCCAGCAGCTTAGCCTCGGGGGCCAGCTCCTACAATGAGCAGTTCTTC. Translation: CASSLASGASSYNEQFF. The chain employs TRBV7-6 and TRBJ2-1; possibly TRBD1 or TRBD2 for D (6 bases each). The CDR3 sequence is 17 residues long. Deletions cut 0 bases from V and 0 bases from J, with 12 bases between. Germline V lookup: CDR1 SGHVS, CDR2 FNYEAQ.